This T cell receptor (beta chain) derives from a study of shared clonotypes between healthy human individuals. J lost 6 bases, V lost 3 bases, and 0 bases had no gene match. The CDR3 is 13 amino acids. CDR1 and CDR2 (germline): GTSNPN, SVGIG (reference sequence). The authors ran the assay at deep level. In the sorted-subset replicate PCRs, 200 ng DNA, 30,000 or so T cell genomes, was used. The table came from immunoSEQ multiplex PCR; TCRdb's copy has only in-frame clones and leaves some out. The sample contains 1,400,000 or so clones, approximately 98.5% of which appear only once. Sequenced material: naive CD4+ T cells sorted from blood. The subset: CD45RA+ positively selected. The receptor comes from a man aged 25 to 40 in good health. This sequence joins TRBV30 and TRBJ2-1; the match to TRBD2 covers 12 bases. CDR3 amino acids: CAWRGLAGNEQFF. The CDR3 DNA follows: TGTGCCTGGAGGGGACTAGCGGGCAATGAGCAGTTCTTC.